The 15 T cell receptor beta chains listed next were all sequenced from one sample in a study of blood T cell repertoires in COVID-19. Clones were sequenced by immunoSEQ multiplex PCR, and TCRdb holds only the in-frame ones, with some missing. The repertoire has around 250,000 clones, around 89% of them found once; the top ten carry approximately 4.1%. The sequencing input was PBMCs or T cells enriched from blood (not recorded which). The receptors here all came from a woman aged 30 to 39 who had recovered from COVID-19.

The gene calls are TRBV10-3 and TRBJ2-5; unclear D gene. V lost 3 bases to trimming and J lost 5 bases, with 4 bases between them. This CDR3 is 11 amino acids long. The germline V gene encodes CDR1 ENHRY and CDR2 SYGVKD. This CDR3 is CAISDPETQYF. The CDR3 DNA reads TGTGCCATCAGTGATCCGGAGACCCAGTACTTC.

The V call is TRBV4-1, the J call TRBJ1-2; 9 nucleotides line up with TRBD1. Per germline, CDR1 MGHRA and CDR2 YSYEKL. CDR3 size: 15 residues. Trimming at V came to 0 bases and at J to 3 bases, leaving 2 bases not matched to a gene. CDR3: CASSQEQGAYYGYTF. The CDR3 DNA reads as TGCGCCAGCAGCCAAGAACAGGGGGCTTACTATGGCTACACCTTC.

The chain has TRBV7-3 and TRBJ2-3; a weak D match, TRBD2 (5 bases). Germline V gene sequence: CDR1 SGHTA, CDR2 FQGTGA. V was pared by 3 bases and J by 4 bases, with 11 bases between. The length of the CDR3 is 14 residues. The CDR3 DNA follows: TGTGCCAGCAGCTTTAGCGTTGACGCAGATACGCAGTATTTT. Protein product: CASSFSVDADTQYF.

CDR3 in DNA: TGTGCCAGCAGTTACCCGGGACTAGCAGCCAACAAGTGGTCGTTTCAAGAGACCCAGTACTTC. It translates to CASSYPGLAANKWSFQETQYF. This chain uses TRBV6-2 or TRBV6-3 with TRBJ2-5, with 9 bases lining up with TRBD2. The CDR3 extends over 21 amino acids. From germline, CDR1 is MNHEY and CDR2 SVGEGT. The V and J ends lost 2 bases and 2 bases, in that order; junction bases with no gene match: 21.

The rearrangement joins TRBV25-1 to TRBJ2-5; D might be TRBD2 (5 bases). V was shortened by 1 base and J by 1 base, with 10 bases between the two germline ends. The CDR3 consists of 15 residues. The germline CDR1 and CDR2 sequences are MGHDK and SYGVNS. In DNA, the CDR3 is TGTGCCAGCAGTGAATTTGGCGGGCCCCAAGAGACCCAGTACTTC. This encodes CASSEFGGPQETQYF. Variable domain in full (rest from reference TRBV25-1 and TRBJ2-5): EADIYQTPRYLVIGTGKKITLECSQTMGHDKMYWYQQDPGMELHLIHYSYGVNSTEKGDLSSESTVSRIRTEHFPLTLESARPSHTSQYLCASSEFGGPQETQYFGPGTRLLVL.

This clone was seen a few times. The rearrangement joins TRBV9 to TRBJ1-1; a weak D match, TRBD1 (6 bases). The V gene lost 3 bases and the J gene lost 2 bases, with 14 bases spanning the gap. The germline gives CDR1 SGDLS, CDR2 YYNGEE. This CDR3 is 15 amino acids long. The CDR3 nucleotides are TGTGCCAGCAGCGCCCGGGACACCGATAACACTGAAGCTTTCTTT. Encoded protein: CASSARDTDNTEAFF. Combining the CDR3 with reference TRBV9 and TRBJ1-1 gives the whole variable domain DSGVTQTPKHLITATGQRVTLRCSPRSGDLSVYWYQQSLDQGLQFLIQYYNGEERAKGNILERFSAQQFPDLHSELNLSSLELGDSALYFCASSARDTDNTEAFFGQGTRLTVV.

The gene calls are TRBV20-1 and TRBJ1-2; D is uncertain. V lost 3 bases to trimming and J lost 8 bases, with 10 bases between them. Germline V lookup: CDR1 DFQATT, CDR2 SNEGSKA (reference sequence). The CDR3 runs 11 residues. The CDR3 spells CSASTRAGYTF. Here the CDR3 DNA reads TGCAGTGCTAGTACCCGAGCCGGCTACACCTTC.

This sequence joins TRBV28 and TRBJ1-1; 8 bases map to TRBD1. Germline V CDR1 and CDR2: MDHEN, SYDVKM. This CDR3 contains 15 residues. Trimming removed 6 bases from V and 3 bases from J; junction bases left unmatched: 9. The chain's CDR3 is CASSLRGRGDTEAFF. In nucleotides, the CDR3 is TGTGCCAGCAGCCTCAGGGGGCGTGGAGACACTGAAGCTTTCTTT.

About this clone: Different DNA sequences within this sample yield the same CDR3. The V gene is TRBV15, the J gene TRBJ1-1; no firm D call. This CDR3 is 13 amino acids long. Trimming cost V 3 bases and J 2 bases, with 7 bases left between them. The germline CDR1 and CDR2 sequences are LNHNV and YYDKDF (reference sequence). The chain's CDR3 is CATSSSLNTEAFF. The CDR3 region has the DNA TGTGCCACCAGCAGTTCTCTCAACACTGAAGCTTTCTTT.

This rearrangement joins TRBV6-2 or TRBV6-3 to TRBJ2-7; the match to TRBD2 covers 7 bases. Per the germline V gene, CDR1 is MNHEY and CDR2 is SVGEGT. The CDR3 contains 13 residues. Trimming cost V 1 base and J 6 bases; bases outside gene matches: 3. CDR3 loop: CASSYLGLGEQYF. The CDR3 nucleotides read TGTGCCAGCAGTTACTTAGGACTAGGCGAGCAGTACTTC.

The chain couples TRBV30 to TRBJ1-6; the match to TRBD1 covers 7 bases. Germline loops: CDR1 GTSNPN, CDR2 SVGIG (reference sequence). Trimming at V came to 0 bases and at J to 6 bases, leaving 5 bases not matched to a gene. The CDR3 runs 15 residues. CDR3 residues: CAWSVYGTVNSPLHF. The DNA of the CDR3 is TGTGCCTGGAGTGTATACGGGACAGTTAATTCACCCCTCCACTTT.

The rearrangement joins TRBV30 to TRBJ2-5; 12 bases are shared with TRBD2. The V gene end was trimmed by 3 bases and the J gene end by 4 bases; junction bases not matched to a gene: 0. The CDR3 is 13 residues long. The V gene's germline CDR1 is GTSNPN and CDR2 SVGIG (reference sequence). The CDR3 here is CAWRTSGRETQYF. CDR3 DNA: TGTGCCTGGAGGACTAGCGGGAGAGAGACCCAGTACTTC.

The chain has TRBV7-2 and TRBJ2-1; TRBD2 is a possible D gene (5 bases). Trimming stripped 7 bases from V and 4 bases from J, with 17 bases between. The CDR3 consists of 15 residues. CDR1 is SGHTA and CDR2 is FQGNSA in the germline V gene. For the CDR3, the DNA is TGTGCCAGCACCTACGACCGGGATTTATACAATGAGCAGTTCTTC. This gives the protein CASTYDRDLYNEQFF.

The CDR3, as DNA: TGCGCCAGCACCGGGAATATGGGCACTGAAGCTTTCTTT. Amino acids: CASTGNMGTEAFF. The chain links TRBV5-1 to TRBJ1-1; D not resolved. From germline, CDR1 is SGHRS and CDR2 YFSETQ. Trimming removed 6 bases from V and 4 bases from J, with 13 bases in between. The CDR3 covers 13 residues.

The rearrangement joins TRBV18 to TRBJ2-4; 7 bases map to TRBD2. CDR3 size: 14 residues. V was clipped by 3 bases and J by 8 bases; unmatched bases: 7. Germline loops: CDR1 KGHSH, CDR2 LQKENI. The CDR3 DNA reads as TGTGCCAGCTCACCGGCCTTGGGGGGGGACATTCAGTACTTC. This gives the protein CASSPALGGDIQYF.